This paragraph reports one T cell receptor (beta chain). Its antigen is unknown. TCRdb reprocessed the reads with MiXCR, giving one entry per CDR3 protein. The sample has about 78,000 distinct CDR3 sequences, roughly 40% seen once; the top ten hold more than 80%. The data stem from a study of T cell repertoires in cytomegalovirus infection. Looking at the study overall: Used in the study were CMV epitopes, some recently identified and HLA-C-restricted, others well-studied and HLA-B-restricted.

Specimen: CD8+ T cells from cultured PBMCs, collected from culture after CMV antigen stimulation. This receptor was taken from a human donor in good health (CMV status not recorded). Some clones in this sample may be carry-over from other donors' samples.

The CDR3 sequence: CSALRRGEGTKRITNTEAFF. Written as DNA, the CDR3 is TGCAGTGCCCTACGTAGGGGTGAGGGGACGAAACGAATAACGAACACTGAAGCTTTCTTT. V gene TRBV20-1 combines with J gene TRBJ1-1; tentative D call: TRBD1 (5 bases). Germline V lookup: CDR1 DFQATT, CDR2 SNEGSKA (reference sequence). Deletions cut 6 bases from V and 1 base from J, with 33 bases between. This CDR3 has 20 amino acids.